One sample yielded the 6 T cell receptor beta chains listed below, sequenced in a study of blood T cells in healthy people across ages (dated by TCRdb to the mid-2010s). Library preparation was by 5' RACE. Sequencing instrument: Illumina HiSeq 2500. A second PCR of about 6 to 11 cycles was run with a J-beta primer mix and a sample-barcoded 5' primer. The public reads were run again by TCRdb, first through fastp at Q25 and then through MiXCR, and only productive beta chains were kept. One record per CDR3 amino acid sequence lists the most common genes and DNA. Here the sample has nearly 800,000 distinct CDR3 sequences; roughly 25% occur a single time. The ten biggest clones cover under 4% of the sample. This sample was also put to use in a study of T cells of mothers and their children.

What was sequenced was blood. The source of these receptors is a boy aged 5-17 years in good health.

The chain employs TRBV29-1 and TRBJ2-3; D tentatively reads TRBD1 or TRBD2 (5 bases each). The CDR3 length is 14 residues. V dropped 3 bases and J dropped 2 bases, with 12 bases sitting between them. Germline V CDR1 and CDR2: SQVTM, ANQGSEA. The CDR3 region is CSVDDGANTDTQYF. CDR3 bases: TGCAGCGTTGATGACGGGGCTAACACAGATACGCAGTATTTT.

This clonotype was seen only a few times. The CDR3 loop reads CASSAPGLYGYTF. The CDR3, as DNA: TGTGCCAGCAGCGCCCCGGGCCTCTATGGCTACACCTTC. This sequence joins TRBV7-9 and TRBJ1-2; D gene ambiguous. The length of the CDR3 is 13 residues. Germline lookup yields CDR1 SEHNR and CDR2 FQNEAQ (reference sequence). V was pared by 5 bases and J by 4 bases, with 11 bases between.

Here the CDR3 reads CASSQSSLNQPQHF. The CDR3 coding sequence is TGTGCCAGCAGTCAAAGTTCCCTCAATCAGCCCCAGCATTTT. The V gene is TRBV28, the J gene TRBJ1-5; unclear D gene. The CDR3 has 14 amino acids. Germline V gene data show CDR1 as MDHEN and CDR2 as SYDVKM. V was clipped by 5 bases and J by 3 bases, with 11 bases between them.

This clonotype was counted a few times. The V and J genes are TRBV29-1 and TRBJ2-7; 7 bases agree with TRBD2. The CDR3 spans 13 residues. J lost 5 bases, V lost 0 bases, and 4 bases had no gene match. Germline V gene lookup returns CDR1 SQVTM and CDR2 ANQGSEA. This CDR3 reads CSVEDRGVHEQYF. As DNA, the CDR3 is TGCAGCGTTGAAGATCGGGGGGTCCACGAGCAGTACTTC.

CDR3 in amino acids: CASSFFGTGGSETQYF. CDR3 nucleotides: TGTGCCAGCAGCTTCTTTGGGACAGGGGGCTCAGAGACCCAGTACTTC. The genes are TRBV7-6 and TRBJ2-5, with 12 nucleotides matching TRBD1. Looked up from germline, CDR1 is SGHVS and CDR2 is FNYEAQ. The V gene end was trimmed by 3 bases and the J gene end by 4 bases; junction bases not matched to a gene: 6. CDR3 length: 16 amino acids.

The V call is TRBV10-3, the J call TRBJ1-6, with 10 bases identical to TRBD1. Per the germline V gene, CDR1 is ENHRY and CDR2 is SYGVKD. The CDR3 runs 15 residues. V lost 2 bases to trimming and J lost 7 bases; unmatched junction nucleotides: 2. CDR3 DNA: TGTGCCATCAGTGAGGGGACAGGGGCAAATTCACCCCTCCACTTT. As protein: CAISEGTGANSPLHF.